Sequencing of this T cell receptor (beta chain) was carried out in a study of blood T cell repertoires in COVID-19. Study context: The cDNA or gDNA used as material had been derived from T cells, B-cell-depleted T cells, or PBMCs.

Per the original methods: By means of reference gene primer amplification, nucleated cell counts were estimated. Clones were sequenced by immunoSEQ multiplex PCR, and TCRdb holds only the in-frame ones, with some missing. The V and J calls and the clone size are those of that table, but D and trimming were determined from the DNA. The repertoire holds 95,000 to 110,000 clones, with 80% to 90% as singletons. Germline-derived CDR1 and CDR2 are LNHDA and SQIVND (reference sequence). This CDR3 has 14 residues. The V segment lost 4 bases and the J segment 5 bases; nucleotides outside the gene matches: 4. This clone was recorded only once.

V gene TRBV19 combines with J gene TRBJ1-2; 10 positions match TRBD1. The sequenced sample was peripheral blood. This sequence originates from a human donor in a cohort sampled during active COVID-19. The CDR3 region is CASSTPGQGYGYTF. The DNA for the CDR3 is TGTGCCAGTAGTACACCGGGACAGGGGTATGGCTACACCTTC.